This TCR beta chain was captured in a study of T cells in Graves' hyperthyroidism and ophthalmopathy. Germline V gene data show CDR1 as SEHNR and CDR2 as FQNEAQ (reference sequence). CDR3 length: 16 residues. V lost 2 bases, J lost 2 bases, and 8 bases stayed unmatched. Study outcomes and limitations: The model made its ophthalmopathy prediction, and onset followed a median 6.5 months later.

This clonotype was seen a handful of times. What it recognizes is unknown. RNA transcripts provided the source from which TCR beta CDR3 regions were amplified. The HTBI set primed first-round TCR CDR3 RT-PCR. TCRdb called the multiplex PCR reads again in MiXCR, with one record for every CDR3 protein. The repertoire holds about 360,000 distinct CDR3 sequences, with 13% as singletons. This rearrangement joins TRBV7-9 to TRBJ2-7, with TRBD2 matching over 8 bases. The sequenced material came from blood. The source is a young woman with Graves' hyperthyroidism. The CDR3 DNA reads as TGTGCCAGCAGCTTATATGCGGGGGGCCACCCCTACGAGCAGTACTTC. Its translation is CASSLYAGGHPYEQYF.